The 2 T cell receptor beta chains reported below all come from one sample, sequenced in a study of glioma-infiltrating T cells after dendritic cell vaccination. Sequenced by immunoSEQ multiplex PCR; TCRdb stores in-frame clones only, minus some. The table shows roughly 80,000 clones, with approximately 90% occurring only once. The specimen comprised blood, sampled before dendritic cell vaccination. These receptors originate from a human donor with glioblastoma.

This rearrangement joins TRBV7-9 to TRBJ1-6; perhaps TRBD1 as D (5 bases). With 0 bases removed from V and 7 bases from J, the gap between germline ends came to 7 bases. The CDR3 is 14 residues long. Germline assignment: CDR1 SEHNR and CDR2 FQNEAQ (reference sequence). The CDR3 DNA sequence: TGTGCCAGCAGCTTAGCGGCAGGGAATTCACCCCTCCACTTT. Translated, it gives CASSLAAGNSPLHF.

This clone showed up just once. V is TRBV7-3 and J is TRBJ2-5; D is unresolved. The CDR3 loop spans 14 amino acids. The V end was cut by 3 bases, the J end by 5 bases, with 13 bases between. The V gene's germline CDR1 is SGHTA and CDR2 FQGTGA. The CDR3 is CASSFLASTETQYF. CDR3 nucleotides: TGTGCCAGCAGCTTCCTCGCAAGTACTGAGACCCAGTACTTC.